The T cell receptor beta chain under discussion was sequenced for a study of cytomegalovirus exposure and HLA in healthy donors. Study-wide results and limits: In a later analysis, first-cohort TCR clusters were found to tend to co-occur in the roughly 120 validation repertoires. The study flagged around 160 TCR beta chains as cytomegalovirus-associated.

About this clone: The antigen is not known.

TCRdb keeps only in-frame clones here, not all; method: immunoSEQ multiplex PCR. The sample has about 150,000 clones, 80% to 95% seen once; the top ten hold 0.6% to 0.85%. The germline CDR1 and CDR2 sequences are LNHDA and SQIVND (reference sequence). The ends lost 8 bases at V and 6 bases at J; junction bases unmatched: 15. CDR3 length: 16 amino acids. The specimen sequenced was PBMCs. The clonotype originates from a man younger than 35 in good health and CMV-seronegative. The V and J genes are TRBV19 and TRBJ1-5, with TRBD1 matching 8 bases. DNA of the CDR3: TGTGCCAGTTCGACAGGGTCAGGGGGCTTCGGTCAGCCCCAGCATTTT. This encodes CASSTGSGGFGQPQHF.